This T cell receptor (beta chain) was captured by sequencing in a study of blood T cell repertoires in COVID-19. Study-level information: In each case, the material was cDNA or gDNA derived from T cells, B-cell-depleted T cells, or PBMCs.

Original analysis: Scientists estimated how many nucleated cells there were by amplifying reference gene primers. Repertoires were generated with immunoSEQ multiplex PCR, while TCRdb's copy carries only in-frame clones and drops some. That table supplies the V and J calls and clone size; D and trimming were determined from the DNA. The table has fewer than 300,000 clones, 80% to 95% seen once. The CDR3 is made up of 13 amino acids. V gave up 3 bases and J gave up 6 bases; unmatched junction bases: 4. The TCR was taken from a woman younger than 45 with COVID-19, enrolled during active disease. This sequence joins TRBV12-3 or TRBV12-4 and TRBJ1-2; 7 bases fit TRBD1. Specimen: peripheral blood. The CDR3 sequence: CASSFRGGNGYTF. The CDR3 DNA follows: TGTGCCAGCAGTTTCCGAGGGGGCAATGGCTACACCTTC.